Below, 18 T cell receptor beta chains from the same sample are listed, as sequenced in a study of siplizumab effects on memory and regulatory T cells. Profiled with immunoSEQ multiplex PCR; TCRdb holds only in-frame clones, not every one. Found here are about 100,000 clones, 92% of them singletons; the top ten hold around 0.7%. Sequences were obtained from Tregs sorted from blood. These receptors were taken from a human donor in good health.

The chain recombines TRBV11-2 with TRBJ2-1; 8 bases are shared with TRBD2. V lost 7 bases, J lost 0 bases, and 14 bases stayed unmatched. Germline CDR1 reads SGHAT; CDR2 reads FQNNGV. This CDR3 contains 18 residues. CDR3 amino acids: CASTRTSLSLPSYNEQFF. The CDR3 DNA reads as TGTGCCAGCACCAGGACTAGCCTCTCCCTTCCCTCCTACAATGAGCAGTTCTTC.

This clone was picked up one time. V gene TRBV7-8 combines with J gene TRBJ2-3, with 10 bases aligning to TRBD2. From germline, CDR1 is SGHVS and CDR2 FQNEAQ. The CDR3 totals 16 residues. With 5 bases clipped from V and 5 bases from J, the junction kept 10 bases outside the gene matches. CDR3 region: CASSPGLAGAEDTQYF. The CDR3 DNA follows: TGTGCCAGCAGCCCGGGGCTAGCGGGAGCAGAAGATACGCAGTATTTT.

The V call is TRBV19, the J call TRBJ1-5; 7 bases map to TRBD1. J gave up 3 bases and V 3 bases, and 14 bases lay outside the gene matches. Germline values: CDR1 LNHDA, CDR2 SQIVND (reference sequence). The CDR3 has 18 residues. The CDR3 loop reads CASSMKRGTALSNQPQHF. As DNA, the CDR3 is TGTGCCAGTAGTATGAAGAGGGGGACAGCGCTTTCCAATCAGCCCCAGCATTTT.

The chain recombines TRBV5-6 with TRBJ1-2; D perhaps matches TRBD1 (5 bases). Between the trimmed V and J ends, which lost 0 bases and 7 bases, there was a span of 7 bases. Per germline, CDR1 SGHDT and CDR2 YYEEEE. The CDR3 extends over 12 amino acids. The chain's CDR3 is CASSLAGGGYTF. The CDR3 bases are TGTGCCAGCAGCTTGGCTGGGGGTGGCTACACCTTC.

As concerns this clone: Other DNA sequences from this sample encode an identical CDR3 as well. This rearrangement joins TRBV5-4 to TRBJ2-3; D unclear. The CDR3 spans 13 residues. The germline V gene encodes CDR1 SGHNT and CDR2 YYREEE (reference sequence). Trimming shortened V by 2 bases and J by 0 bases, and 4 bases separated the two germline ends. This chain's CDR3 is CASSFMSTDTQYF. Here the CDR3 DNA reads TGTGCCAGCAGCTTTATGAGCACAGATACGCAGTATTTT. The variable domain in full, completed from reference TRBV5-4 and TRBJ2-3, reads ETGVTQSPTHLIKTRGQQVTLRCSSQSGHNTVSWYQQALGQGPQFIFQYYREEENGRGNFPPRFSGLQFPNYSSELNVNALELDDSALYLCASSFMSTDTQYFGPGTRLTVL.

The gene calls are TRBV11-3 and TRBJ1-4; 9 bases align to TRBD1. With 6 bases clipped from V and 8 bases from J, the junction kept 10 bases outside the gene matches. CDR1 and CDR2 (germline): SGHNT, YENEEA. The CDR3 has 15 residues. The CDR3 DNA sequence: TGTGCCAGCAGATTACAGGGGGCGCGTAGAGAAAAACTGTTTTTT. Translated: CASRLQGARREKLFF.

V is TRBV19 and J is TRBJ2-3; TRBD2 is a possible D gene (6 bases). This CDR3 is 16 amino acids long. Per the germline V gene, CDR1 is LNHDA and CDR2 is SQIVND (reference sequence). Trimming shortened V by 10 bases and J by 1 base, and 21 bases separated the two germline ends. In DNA, the CDR3 is TGTGCCACCACAAAGACGGGGGAATGGGGCACAGATACGCAGTATTTT. This encodes CATTKTGEWGTDTQYF.

The chain recombines TRBV6-1 with TRBJ1-5, with a possible D match to TRBD1 (5 bases). Germline CDR1 and CDR2: MNHNS and SASEGT. The ends were cut back, 6 bases at V and 7 bases at J, with 13 bases in the middle. The CDR3 consists of 13 residues. CDR3 sequence reads: CASSNRFGQPQHF. The DNA for the CDR3 is TGTGCCAGCAGCAACAGGTTTGGACAGCCCCAGCATTTT.

The CDR3 sequence is CASRETGLQETQYF. DNA for the CDR3: TGTGCCAGCAGGGAGACAGGGCTCCAGGAGACCCAGTACTTC. This chain joins TRBV6-5 and TRBJ2-5; 7 bases are a match to TRBD1. V shed 6 bases and J 5 bases; nucleotides not matched to a gene: 9. Germline V gene data show CDR1 as MNHEY and CDR2 as SVGAGI. The CDR3 has 14 amino acids.

A single count supports this clone. The V call is TRBV7-9, the J call TRBJ2-1; D is uncertain. The CDR3 is made up of 14 amino acids. Germline CDR1 reads SEHNR; CDR2 reads FQNEAQ (reference sequence). Trimming removed 7 bases at V and 0 bases at J, with 10 bases between. The CDR3 bases are TGTGCCAGCATCTCTCCGGGCTCCTACAATGAGCAGTTCTTC. Protein sequence: CASISPGSYNEQFF.

This sequence joins TRBV6-5 and TRBJ2-1; D might be TRBD2 (6 bases). V lost 2 bases and J 10 bases, leaving 9 bases between the germline ends. Looked up from germline, CDR1 is MNHEY and CDR2 is SVGAGI. The CDR3 loop spans 12 amino acids. CDR3 protein: CASSYVAGEQFF. For the CDR3, the DNA is TGTGCCAGCAGTTACGTTGCGGGGGAGCAGTTCTTC.

This chain's CDR3 is CASSELAGGKETQYF. The CDR3 DNA reads as TGTGCCAGCAGTGAATTAGCGGGAGGCAAAGAGACCCAGTACTTC. J is TRBJ2-5 and V is TRBV2, with TRBD2 matching 10 bases. V dropped 2 bases and J dropped 3; count of bases not matched to a gene: 3. The CDR3 contains 15 residues. Germline assignment: CDR1 SNHLY and CDR2 FYNNEI. Filled out from reference TRBV2 and TRBJ2-5, the complete variable domain reads EPEVTQTPSHQVTQMGQEVILRCVPISNHLYFYWYRQILGQKVEFLVSFYNNEISEKSEIFDDQFSVERPDGSNFTLKIRSTKLEDSAMYFCASSELAGGKETQYFGPGTRLLVL.

In DNA form, the CDR3 reads TGTGCCAGCAGCCGAGAGATGAGCAGGGGGAGCTACACCTTC. It is translated as CASSREMSRGSYTF. The V call is TRBV14, the J call TRBJ1-2; 7 positions match TRBD1. With 4 bases clipped from V and 9 bases from J, the junction kept 11 bases outside the gene matches. The length of the CDR3 is 14 residues. CDR1 and CDR2 (germline): SGHDN, FVKESK.

In this sample, this clone turned up once. J is TRBJ2-2 and V is TRBV13; tentative D call: TRBD2 (7 bases). CDR1 and CDR2 (germline): PRHDT, FYEKMQ (reference sequence). There are 14 residues in the CDR3. V lost 6 bases and J 6 bases, leaving 14 bases between the germline ends. DNA of the CDR3: TGTGCCAGCAGGCGGAGGGGGGGTCCCGGGGAGCTGTTTTTT. Its protein product is CASRRRGGPGELFF.

The chain links TRBV6-6 to TRBJ2-3, with no clear D. Trimming shortened V by 6 bases and J by 3 bases, and 4 bases separated the two germline ends. This CDR3 has 11 amino acids. The germline V gene has CDR1 MNHNY and CDR2 SVGAGI (reference sequence). The CDR3 sequence is CASRTTDTQYF. The CDR3, as DNA: TGTGCCAGCAGGACTACAGATACGCAGTATTTT.

This chain links TRBV2 with TRBJ2-5; 13 bases fit TRBD2. CDR3 size: 16 residues. V was pared by 5 bases and J by 5 bases, with 8 bases of the junction left unmatched. CDR1 SNHLY and CDR2 FYNNEI come from the germline V gene. This CDR3 reads CASSLGGLAGVETQYF. For the CDR3, the DNA is TGTGCCAGCAGTCTCGGAGGACTAGCGGGAGTGGAGACCCAGTACTTC.

This chain connects TRBV7-6 to TRBJ2-1, with D unclear. V lost 3 bases to trimming and J lost 6 bases, with 3 bases between them. The CDR3 is 11 residues long. CDR1 is SGHVS, CDR2 FNYEAQ, per germline. CDR3 loop: CASSLANEQFF. CDR3 coding DNA: TGTGCCAGCAGCTTGGCCAATGAGCAGTTCTTC.

J is TRBJ2-2 and V is TRBV6-6; D is unresolved. The V gene's germline CDR1 is MNHNY and CDR2 SVGAGI (reference sequence). The CDR3 covers 14 residues. Trimming left V 2 bases short and J 0 bases short, with 4 bases between. CDR3 sequence: CASSYAANTGELFF. CDR3 DNA sequence: TGTGCCAGCAGTTACGCAGCGAACACCGGGGAGCTGTTTTTT.